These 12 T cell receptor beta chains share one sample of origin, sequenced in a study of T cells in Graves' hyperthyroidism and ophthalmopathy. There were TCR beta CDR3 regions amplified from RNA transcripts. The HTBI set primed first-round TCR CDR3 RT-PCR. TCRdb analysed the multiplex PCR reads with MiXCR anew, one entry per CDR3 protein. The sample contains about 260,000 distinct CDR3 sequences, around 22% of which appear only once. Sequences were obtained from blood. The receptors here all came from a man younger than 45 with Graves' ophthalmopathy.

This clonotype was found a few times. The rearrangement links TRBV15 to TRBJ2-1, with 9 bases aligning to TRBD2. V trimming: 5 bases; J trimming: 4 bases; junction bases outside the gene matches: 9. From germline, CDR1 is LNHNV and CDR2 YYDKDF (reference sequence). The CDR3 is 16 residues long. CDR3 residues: CATSPLGLAGYNEQFF. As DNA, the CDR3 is TGTGCCACCAGCCCCTTAGGGCTAGCGGGGTACAATGAGCAGTTCTTC.

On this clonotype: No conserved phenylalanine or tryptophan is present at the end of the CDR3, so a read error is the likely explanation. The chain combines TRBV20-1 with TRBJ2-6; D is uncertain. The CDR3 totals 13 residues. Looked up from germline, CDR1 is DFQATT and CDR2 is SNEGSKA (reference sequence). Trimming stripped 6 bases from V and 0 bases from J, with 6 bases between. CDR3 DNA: TGCAGTGCGCCGTTCTCTGGGGCCAACGTCCTGACTTCC. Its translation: CSAPFSGANVLTS.

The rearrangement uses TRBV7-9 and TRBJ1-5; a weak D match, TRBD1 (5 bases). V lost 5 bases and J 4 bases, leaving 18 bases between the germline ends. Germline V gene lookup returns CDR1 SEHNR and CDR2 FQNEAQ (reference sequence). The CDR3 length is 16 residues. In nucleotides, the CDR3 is TGTGCCAGCAGCGGTAGTGGGCAGGGCTCTAATCAGCCCCAGCATTTT. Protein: CASSGSGQGSNQPQHF. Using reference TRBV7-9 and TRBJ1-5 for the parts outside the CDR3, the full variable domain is DTGVSQNPRHKITKRGQNVTFRCDPISEHNRLYWYRQTLGQGPEFLTYFQNEAQLEKSRLLSDRFSAERPKGSFSTLEIQRTEQGDSAMYLCASSGSGQGSNQPQHFGDGTRLSIL.

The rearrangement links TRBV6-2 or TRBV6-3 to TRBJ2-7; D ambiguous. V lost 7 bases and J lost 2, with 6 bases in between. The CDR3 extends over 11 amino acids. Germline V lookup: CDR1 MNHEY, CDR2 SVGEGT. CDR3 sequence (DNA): TGTGCCAGCAATATTCCCTACGAGCAGTACTTC. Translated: CASNIPYEQYF.

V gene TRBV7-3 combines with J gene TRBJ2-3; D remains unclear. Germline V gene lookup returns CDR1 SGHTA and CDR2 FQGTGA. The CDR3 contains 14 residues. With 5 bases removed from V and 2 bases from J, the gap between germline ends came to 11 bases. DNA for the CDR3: TGTGCCAGCAGCCAGGTGGGGAACACAGATACGCAGTATTTT. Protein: CASSQVGNTDTQYF.

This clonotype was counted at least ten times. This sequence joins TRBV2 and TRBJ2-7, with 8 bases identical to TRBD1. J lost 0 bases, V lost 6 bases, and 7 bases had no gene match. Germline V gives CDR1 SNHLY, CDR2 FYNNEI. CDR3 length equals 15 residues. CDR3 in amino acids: CASRGGTGRSYEQYF. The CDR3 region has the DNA TGTGCCAGCAGAGGGGGGACAGGTCGCTCCTACGAGCAGTACTTC.

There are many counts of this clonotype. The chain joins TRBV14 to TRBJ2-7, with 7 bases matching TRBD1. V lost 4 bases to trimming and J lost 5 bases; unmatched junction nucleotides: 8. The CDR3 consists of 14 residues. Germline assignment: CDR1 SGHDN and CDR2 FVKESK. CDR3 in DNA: TGTGCCAGCAGCCCTCGGACAGGTGCCGACGAGCAGTACTTC. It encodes CASSPRTGADEQYF. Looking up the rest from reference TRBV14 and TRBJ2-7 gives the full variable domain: EAGVTQFPSHSVIEKGQTVTLRCDPISGHDNLYWYRRVMGKEIKFLLHFVKESKQDESGMPNNRFLAERTGGTYSTLKVQPAELEDSGVYFCASSPRTGADEQYFGPGTRLTVT.

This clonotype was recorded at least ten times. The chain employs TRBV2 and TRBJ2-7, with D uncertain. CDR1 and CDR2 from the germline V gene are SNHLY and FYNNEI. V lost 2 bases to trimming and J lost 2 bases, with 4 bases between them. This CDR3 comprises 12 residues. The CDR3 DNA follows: TGTGCCAGCAGTGAACAAACCTACGAGCAGTACTTC. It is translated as CASSEQTYEQYF.

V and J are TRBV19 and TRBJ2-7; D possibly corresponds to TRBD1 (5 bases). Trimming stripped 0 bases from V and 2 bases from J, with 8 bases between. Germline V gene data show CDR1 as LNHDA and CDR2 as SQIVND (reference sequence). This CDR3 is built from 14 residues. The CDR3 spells CASSIEGRAYEQYF. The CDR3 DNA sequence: TGTGCCAGTAGTATAGAAGGCAGGGCCTACGAGCAGTACTTC.

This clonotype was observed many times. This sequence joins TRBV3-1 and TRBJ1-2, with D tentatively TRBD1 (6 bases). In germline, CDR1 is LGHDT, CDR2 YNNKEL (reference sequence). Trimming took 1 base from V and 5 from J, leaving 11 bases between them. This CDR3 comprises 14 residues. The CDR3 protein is CASSQVGTTYGYTF. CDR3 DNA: TGTGCCAGCAGCCAAGTTGGGACAACTTATGGCTACACCTTC.

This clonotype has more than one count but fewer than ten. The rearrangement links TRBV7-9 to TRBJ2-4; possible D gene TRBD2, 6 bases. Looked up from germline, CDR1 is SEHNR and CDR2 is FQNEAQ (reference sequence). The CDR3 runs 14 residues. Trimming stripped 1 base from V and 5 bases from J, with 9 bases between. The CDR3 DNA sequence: TGTGCCAGCAGCTTAGATACGGGGGAAAACATTCAGTACTTC. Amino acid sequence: CASSLDTGENIQYF.

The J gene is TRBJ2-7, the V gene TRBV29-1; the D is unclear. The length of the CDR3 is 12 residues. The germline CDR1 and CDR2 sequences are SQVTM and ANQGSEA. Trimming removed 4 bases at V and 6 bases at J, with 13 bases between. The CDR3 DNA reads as TGCAGCGTTGCTTCCGGTGTTGCCGAGCAGTACTTC. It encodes CSVASGVAEQYF.